This entry concerns a single T cell receptor beta chain. Antigen specificity is unknown. Germline V gives CDR1 SGHNT, CDR2 YYREEE (reference sequence). Trimming stripped 1 base from V and 4 bases from J, with 16 bases between. The CDR3 covers 16 residues. This specimen belongs to a study of CD8+ T cells in alopecia areata. Study-wide context: The drug, oral tofacitinib, was given to treated patients at 5 to 10 mg twice daily. Study results and limitations: TCR sharing was clearer in mice than between patients, perhaps partly owing to patient HLA diversity. Numerous clones, expanded in lesions, remained in scalp and blood during tofacitinib. Researchers report lesional scalp, most notably alopecia totalis/universalis, outstripped normal scalp in clonality.

Treatment of the sample: oral pan-JAK inhibitor, 5-10 mg twice daily. RNA extraction was followed by reverse transcription into cDNA, which acted as the sequencing template. Method: immunoSEQ multiplex PCR; TCRdb's copy keeps in-frame clones and lacks some. The sample has tens of thousands of clones; 40% to 55% are singletons. The rearrangement joins TRBV5-4 to TRBJ2-3; no firm D call. This clonotype was sampled from a human donor with alopecia areata. The sample was CD8+ T cells sorted from blood, taken at roughly week 38, from a patient treated with tofacitinib. CDR3 sequence (DNA): TGTGCCAGCAGCTTGTACGAGTCTCACGGCGCAGATACGCAGTATTTT. Its translation is CASSLYESHGADTQYF.